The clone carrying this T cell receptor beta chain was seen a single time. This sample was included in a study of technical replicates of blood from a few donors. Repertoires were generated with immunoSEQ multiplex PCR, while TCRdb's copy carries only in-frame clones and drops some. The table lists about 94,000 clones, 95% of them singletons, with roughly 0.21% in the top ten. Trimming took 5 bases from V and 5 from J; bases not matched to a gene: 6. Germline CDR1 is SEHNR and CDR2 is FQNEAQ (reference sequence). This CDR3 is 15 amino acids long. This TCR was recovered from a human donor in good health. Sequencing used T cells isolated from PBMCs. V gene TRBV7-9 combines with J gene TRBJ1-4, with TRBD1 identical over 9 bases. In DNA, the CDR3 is TGTGCCAGCAGCCGAGGGACAGGGACAAATGAAAAACTGTTTTTT. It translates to CASSRGTGTNEKLFF.